This T cell receptor (beta chain) appears in the sequencing data of a study of blood T cell repertoires in COVID-19. Overall study: Specimens from acute and convalescent COVID-19 originated in the United States, Italy and Spain. In each case, the material was cDNA or gDNA derived from T cells, B-cell-depleted T cells, or PBMCs.

Germline loops: CDR1 SNHLY, CDR2 FYNNEI. The CDR3 is 16 residues long. The J segment lost 3 bases and the V segment lost 2 bases, leaving 6 bases of the junction unmatched. Clones were read by immunoSEQ multiplex PCR, and TCRdb kept only the in-frame ones, dropping some. Here the sample spans some 70,000 clones, approximately 88% being singletons. Sequencing input: peripheral blood. The sequence was collected from a woman in her 70s with acute or convalescent COVID-19. The V call is TRBV2, the J call TRBJ2-2; 7 bases match TRBD1. The CDR3 DNA is TGTGCCAGCAGTGAATCTTGGCAGGGGGACACCGGGGAGCTGTTTTTT. It yields the protein CASSESWQGDTGELFF.